This is a list of T cell receptor beta chains from one sample in a study of CD8 T cells in ankylosing spondylitis. TCRdb analysed the 5' RACE reads with MiXCR anew, one entry per CDR3 protein. The data contain approximately 45,000 distinct CDR3 sequences, 4% of them singletons. Specimen: blood, either unsorted or a sorted T cell fraction (not recorded which). All receptors derive from a female donor with ankylosing spondylitis or in good health (not recorded which). Each CDR3 is given with its conserved first and last residue.

V: TRBV9; CDR3: CASSTTGRNTEAFF
V: TRBV9; CDR3: CASSVGLAGVTDTQYF
V: TRBV9; CDR3: CASSVEAADTQYF
V: TRBV9; CDR3: CASSESVKGETQYF
V: TRBV9; CDR3: CASGGNTYNEQFF
V: TRBV9; CDR3: CASSADPTGLNTEAFF
V: TRBV9; CDR3: CASSVTLGSTDTQYF
V: TRBV9; CDR3: CASSVVDRNSPLHF
V: TRBV9; CDR3: CASSPTGTDNNEQFF
V: TRBV9; CDR3: CASSVGPDTGELFF
V: TRBV9; CDR3: CASSVEALAGGQGITDTQYF
V: TRBV9; CDR3: CASSLRQGPYEQYF
V: TRBV9; CDR3: CASSVGQAYGYTF
V: TRBV9; CDR3: CASRPFDRENTEAFF
V: TRBV9; CDR3: CASSVDPPGGTINEQFF
V: TRBV9; CDR3: CASSAQPDNEQFF